This is a list of T cell receptor beta chains from one sample in a study of blood T cell repertoires in COVID-19. Sequencing used immunoSEQ multiplex PCR; TCRdb keeps in-frame clones, though not all of them. This table has fewer than 250,000 clones, more than 70% appearing once. The sample taken for sequencing was peripheral blood. Receptors were obtained from a middle-aged man with active or convalescent COVID-19. Both conserved end residues are part of each CDR3. Each record gives: V gene, CDR3 protein.

TRBV7-6,CASSLGLGGGIGSPLHF
TRBV4-1,CASSQGGPFREQYF
TRBV19,CASSRTGSQPQHF
TRBV18,CASSPNPGPNYGYTF
TRBV7-9,CASSRDRGPGTEAFF
TRBV27,CANSYGYTF
TRBV29-1,CSVESTGGRFF
TRBV27,CATKNPMTDYNSPLHF
TRBV10-3,CAITRDSMGTEAFF
TRBV4-3,CASSQDQGQGEETQYF
TRBV7-9,CASSILTGQGPYEQYF
TRBV4-3,CASSQPQGDNEKLFF
TRBV19,CASRGLNRGSEKLFF
TRBV19,CASSILIAGGQETQYF
TRBV2,CASSESQGWKLFF
TRBV30,CAWKSSGVQGTEAFF
TRBV5-1,CASSRGTSGNTGELFF
TRBV27,CASSSLAGGPYEQYF
TRBV9,CASSVSTSINGELFF
TRBV5-4,CASNVVQTSGRSNEQFF
TRBV5-4,CASRSGANYGYTF
TRBV11-1,CASSLQTGNTGELFF
TRBV6-1,CASSEGDRKGLGNTIYF
TRBV2,CASSEAVDEQYF
TRBV19,CASSWDRGPRDTQYF
TRBV2,CASRRGSPPSGYTF